This T cell receptor (beta chain) was sequenced for a study of radiation and T cells in renal cell carcinoma (dated by TCRdb to 2019 to 2021). Regarding the research as a whole: The samples were obtained from a clinical trial, where primary renal cell carcinomas were treated with 15 Gy stereotactic body radiation therapy and then removed by nephrectomy 4 weeks afterward. In the approximately 53 samples combined, some 4,000,000 unique CDR3 nucleotide sequences were found, encoding 2,658,974 unique CDR3 amino acid sequences. In total, roughly 51 samples underwent TCR beta sequencing: some 26 tumors plus 27 peripheral blood samples.

The time point label, as the study defines it: baseline pretreatment blood. The treatment or condition label for this specimen denotes: 15 Gy SBRT to primary tumor, nephrectomy 4 weeks later. Serial peripheral blood from radiation-treated patients was sampled at baseline, 2 weeks and 4 weeks after SBRT to track tumor-enriched clonotypes. Renal cell carcinoma with clear cell pathology was present in all patients. The QIAamp DNA Blood Mini Kit (Qiagen) was used to prepare genomic DNA for TCR sequencing. The analyses included only samples that passed all quality control checks. Overall study results and their limits: Effects of radiation dose or scheduling on the TCR repertoire could not be addressed with the single-armed trial design. Tracking of blood repertoire dynamics stopped at less than 5 weeks after treatment, with no follow-up past that point. Because pretreatment tumor biopsies were not available, the study could not determine whether clonotypes were already present within the tumor at baseline. In blood, the top tumor clonotypes increased from baseline to 2 weeks after radiation and then shrank by 4 weeks, which suggests a temporary expansion of tumor-resident clones.

TCR beta libraries were generated from genomic DNA with the immunoSEQ kit, following the manufacturer's recommendations. To prepare libraries, a first multiplex PCR with proprietary primers was run, followed by a second PCR that added unique barcodes, and a bead cleanup was done after each round. A positive control reaction and a negative control reaction, both provided in the kit, were run with every batch of samples. The final libraries underwent checking on an Agilent 4200 TapeStation D1000 ScreenTape, volumetric pooling, and quantification by qPCR. Sequencing ran on an Illumina NextSeq500 with a MidOutput 150-cycle cartridge, using 156 Read1 and 15 Index1 cycles with kit custom primers. The pooled library was loaded at roughly 0.98 pM with an approximately 20% PhiX control spike-in. The original methods were these. Vendor-processed data were analyzed in R, with a clonotype defined as all T cells sharing the same CDR3 nucleotide sequence. In the clone abundance analyses, frequencies were normalized to the 10,000 most abundant clones in each sample. Before analysis, public T cell clones were removed, and these numbered fewer than six per sample on average. Tumor-enriched and baseline blood-enriched clonotypes were defined by at least a 32-fold difference in abundance between compartments. A beta-binomial differential abundance model was used to identify clonotypes that expanded or contracted between blood time points. Tumor-blood repertoire similarity was measured with the Baroni-Urbani and Buser coefficient, and group comparisons used two-tailed Wilcoxon tests in R. In its TCRdb copy, this immuneACCESS table keeps in-frame sequences only and misses some clones. Where compared with another copy, unresolved V genes explain less than half of these, and the others have no known cause. From that table come the V and J calls and clone size; the DNA was used to work out D and trimming. The sample table contains about 59,000 clones; only one count was recorded for 78% of them. The ten largest clonotypes hold under 7.5% of the sample.

The germline V gene gives CDR1 as ENHRY and CDR2 as SYGVKD. From its cysteine to its phenylalanine, the CDR3 spans 14 amino acids. Here the CDR3 DNA is all that survives: 42 bases in frame from base 1. Deletion took 3 bases off V and 0 bases off J, with a span of 8 bases between the germline ends. With respect to this clone: No cognate antigen has been identified for it. Nothing much larger sits one base from this clone, and base qualities are not available.

The TCR comes from a man aged 60 to 75 with renal cell carcinoma. The sequencing used blood, collected from a patient whose treatment included radiotherapy and nephrectomy. In this chain, TRBV10-3 is recombined with TRBJ1-1; TRBD1 might be the D gene, on 6 matching bases. The CDR3 amino acid sequence is: CAISEQGLNTEAFF. The base sequence is TGTGCCATCAGTGAACAGGGACTGAACACTGAAGCTTTCTTT.